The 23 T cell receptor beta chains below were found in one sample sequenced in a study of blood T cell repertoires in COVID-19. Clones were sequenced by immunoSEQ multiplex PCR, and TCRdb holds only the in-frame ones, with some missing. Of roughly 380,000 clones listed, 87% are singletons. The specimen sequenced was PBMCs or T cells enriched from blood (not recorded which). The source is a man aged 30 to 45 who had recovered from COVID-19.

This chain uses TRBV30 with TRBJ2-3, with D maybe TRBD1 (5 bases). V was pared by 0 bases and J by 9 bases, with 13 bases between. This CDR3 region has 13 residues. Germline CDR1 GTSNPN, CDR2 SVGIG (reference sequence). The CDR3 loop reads CAWSVRTSKTQYF. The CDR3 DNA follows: TGTGCCTGGAGTGTACGGACAAGCAAGACGCAGTATTTT.

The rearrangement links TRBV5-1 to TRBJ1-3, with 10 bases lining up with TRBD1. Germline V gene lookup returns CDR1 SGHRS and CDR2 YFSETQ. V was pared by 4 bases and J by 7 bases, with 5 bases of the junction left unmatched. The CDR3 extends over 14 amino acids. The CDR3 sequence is CASSAGQGSNTIYF. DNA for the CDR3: TGCGCCAGCAGCGCGGGACAGGGGAGTAACACCATATATTTT.

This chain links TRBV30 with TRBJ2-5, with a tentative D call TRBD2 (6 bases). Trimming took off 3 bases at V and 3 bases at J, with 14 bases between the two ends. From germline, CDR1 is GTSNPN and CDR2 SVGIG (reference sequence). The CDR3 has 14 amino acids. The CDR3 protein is CAWREGPGEETQYF. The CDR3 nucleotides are TGTGCCTGGAGGGAAGGGCCGGGAGAAGAGACCCAGTACTTC. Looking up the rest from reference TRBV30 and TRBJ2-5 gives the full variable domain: SQTIHQWPATLVQPVGSPLSLECTVEGTSNPNLYWYRQAAGRGLQLLFYSVGIGQISSEVPQNLSASRPQDRQFILSSKKLLLSDSGFYLCAWREGPGEETQYFGPGTRLLVL.

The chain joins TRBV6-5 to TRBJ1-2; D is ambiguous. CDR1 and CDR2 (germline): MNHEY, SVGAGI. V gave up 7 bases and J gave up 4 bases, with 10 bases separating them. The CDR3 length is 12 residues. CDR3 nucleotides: TGTGCCAGCATCTCGTCCAGCTATGGCTACACCTTC. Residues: CASISSSYGYTF.

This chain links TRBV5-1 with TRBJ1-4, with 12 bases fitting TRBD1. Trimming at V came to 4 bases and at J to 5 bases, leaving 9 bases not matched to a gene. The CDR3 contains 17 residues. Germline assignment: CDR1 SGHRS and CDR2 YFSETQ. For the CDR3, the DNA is TGCGCCAGCAGCCCGGGACAGGGGGCTAAGGGGAATGAAAAACTGTTTTTT. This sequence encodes CASSPGQGAKGNEKLFF.

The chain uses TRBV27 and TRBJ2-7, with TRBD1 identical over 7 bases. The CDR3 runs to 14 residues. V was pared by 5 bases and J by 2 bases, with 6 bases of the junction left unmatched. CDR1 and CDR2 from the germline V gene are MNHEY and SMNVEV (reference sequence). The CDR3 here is CASSRQGAAYEQYF. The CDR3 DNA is TGTGCCAGCAGTAGACAGGGAGCCGCCTACGAGCAGTACTTC.

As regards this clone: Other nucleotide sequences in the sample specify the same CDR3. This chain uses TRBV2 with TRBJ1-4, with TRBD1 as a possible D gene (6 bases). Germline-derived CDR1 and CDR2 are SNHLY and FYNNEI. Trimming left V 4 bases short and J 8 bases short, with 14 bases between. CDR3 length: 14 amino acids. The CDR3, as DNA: TGTGCCAGCAGTGTTTCGGGGGGCCGGGAAAAACTGTTTTTT. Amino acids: CASSVSGGREKLFF.

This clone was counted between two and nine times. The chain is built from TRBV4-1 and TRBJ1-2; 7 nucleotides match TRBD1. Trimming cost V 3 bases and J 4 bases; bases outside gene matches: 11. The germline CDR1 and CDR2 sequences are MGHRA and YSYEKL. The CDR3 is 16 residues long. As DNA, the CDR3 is TGCGCCAGCAGCCAGGACGTAACAGGGGTCGTCTATGGCTACACCTTC. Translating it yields CASSQDVTGVVYGYTF.

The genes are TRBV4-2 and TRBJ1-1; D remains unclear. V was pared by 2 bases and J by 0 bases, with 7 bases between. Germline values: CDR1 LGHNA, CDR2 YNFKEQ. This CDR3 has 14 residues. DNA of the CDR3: TGTGCCAGCAGCCAACCCACAGTGAACACTGAAGCTTTCTTT. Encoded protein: CASSQPTVNTEAFF.

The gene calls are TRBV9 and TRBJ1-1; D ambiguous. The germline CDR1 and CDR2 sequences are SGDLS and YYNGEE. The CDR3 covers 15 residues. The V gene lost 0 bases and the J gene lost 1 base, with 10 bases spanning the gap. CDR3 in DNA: TGTGCCAGCAGCGTAGCTGAGGTACCGAACACTGAAGCTTTCTTT. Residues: CASSVAEVPNTEAFF.

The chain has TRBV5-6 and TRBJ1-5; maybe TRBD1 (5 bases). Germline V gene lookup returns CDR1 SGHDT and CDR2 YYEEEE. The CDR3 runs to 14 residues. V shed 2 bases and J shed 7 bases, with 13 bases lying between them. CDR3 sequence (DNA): TGTGCCAGCAGCTTTGGGGTCACAGGACAGCCCCAGCATTTT. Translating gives CASSFGVTGQPQHF.

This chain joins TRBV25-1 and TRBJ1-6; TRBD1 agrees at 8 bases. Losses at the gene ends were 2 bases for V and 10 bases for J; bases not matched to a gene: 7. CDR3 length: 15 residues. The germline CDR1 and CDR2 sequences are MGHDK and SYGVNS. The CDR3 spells CASSEGGTGVSPLHF. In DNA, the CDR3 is TGTGCCAGCAGTGAAGGAGGGACAGGAGTCTCACCCCTCCACTTT. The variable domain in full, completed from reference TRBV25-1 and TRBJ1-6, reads EADIYQTPRYLVIGTGKKITLECSQTMGHDKMYWYQQDPGMELHLIHYSYGVNSTEKGDLSSESTVSRIRTEHFPLTLESARPSHTSQYLCASSEGGTGVSPLHFGNGTRLTVT.

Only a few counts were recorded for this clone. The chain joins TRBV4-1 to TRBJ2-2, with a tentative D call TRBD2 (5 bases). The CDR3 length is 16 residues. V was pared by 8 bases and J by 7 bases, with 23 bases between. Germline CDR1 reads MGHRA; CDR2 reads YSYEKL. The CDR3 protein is CASSNLGITRSGELFF. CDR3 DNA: TGCGCCAGCTCGAATCTCGGGATTACAAGAAGCGGGGAGCTGTTTTTT.

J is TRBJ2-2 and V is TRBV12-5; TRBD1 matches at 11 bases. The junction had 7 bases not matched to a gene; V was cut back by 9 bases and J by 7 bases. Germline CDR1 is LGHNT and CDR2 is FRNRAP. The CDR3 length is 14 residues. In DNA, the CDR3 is TGTGCTAGCTACGGGACAGGGGGGATCGGGGAGCTGTTTTTT. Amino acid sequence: CASYGTGGIGELFF. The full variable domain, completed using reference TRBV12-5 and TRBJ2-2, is DARVTQTPRHKVTEMGQEVTMRCQPILGHNTVFWYRQTMMQGLELLAYFRNRAPLDDSGMPKDRFSAEMPDATLATLKIQPSEPRDSAVYFCASYGTGGIGELFFGEGSRLTVL.

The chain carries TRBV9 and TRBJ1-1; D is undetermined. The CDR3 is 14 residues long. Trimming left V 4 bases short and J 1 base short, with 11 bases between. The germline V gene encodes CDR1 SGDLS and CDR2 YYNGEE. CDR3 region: CASSPDTGNTEAFF. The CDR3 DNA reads TGTGCCAGCAGCCCAGATACGGGGAACACTGAAGCTTTCTTT.

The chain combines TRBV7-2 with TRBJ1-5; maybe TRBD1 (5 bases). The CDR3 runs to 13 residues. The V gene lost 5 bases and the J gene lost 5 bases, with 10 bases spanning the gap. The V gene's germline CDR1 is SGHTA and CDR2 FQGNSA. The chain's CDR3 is CASSRGPDQPQHF. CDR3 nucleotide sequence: TGTGCCAGCAGCAGGGGTCCCGATCAGCCCCAGCATTTT.

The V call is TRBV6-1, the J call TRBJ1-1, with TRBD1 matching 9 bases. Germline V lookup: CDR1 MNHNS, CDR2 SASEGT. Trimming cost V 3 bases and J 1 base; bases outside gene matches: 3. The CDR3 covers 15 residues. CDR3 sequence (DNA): TGTGCCAGCAGTGAGGGGGACAGGGCGAACACTGAAGCTTTCTTT. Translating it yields CASSEGDRANTEAFF.

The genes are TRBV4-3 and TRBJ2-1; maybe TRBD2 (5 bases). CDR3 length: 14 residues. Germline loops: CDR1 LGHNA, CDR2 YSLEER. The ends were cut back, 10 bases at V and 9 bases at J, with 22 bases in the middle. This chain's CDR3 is CANSIFRGNGEQFF. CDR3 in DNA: TGCGCCAACAGTATCTTTAGAGGGAATGGTGAGCAGTTCTTC.

CDR3 bases: TGCGCCAGCAGCCCCGACAGGGCCCTCAATCAGCCCCAGCATTTT. The encoded protein is CASSPDRALNQPQHF. The chain has TRBV4-1 and TRBJ1-5, with 7 bases identical to TRBD1. Germline CDR1 is MGHRA and CDR2 is YSYEKL. The CDR3 covers 15 residues. After removal of 4 bases from V and 3 bases from J, the junction contained 6 bases not matched to a gene.

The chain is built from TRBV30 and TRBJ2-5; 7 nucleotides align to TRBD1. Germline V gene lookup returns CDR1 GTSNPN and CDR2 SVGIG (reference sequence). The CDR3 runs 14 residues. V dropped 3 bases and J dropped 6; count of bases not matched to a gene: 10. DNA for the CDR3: TGTGCCTGGAGCCTGGGACAGAACCCTCAGACCCAGTACTTC. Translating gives CAWSLGQNPQTQYF.

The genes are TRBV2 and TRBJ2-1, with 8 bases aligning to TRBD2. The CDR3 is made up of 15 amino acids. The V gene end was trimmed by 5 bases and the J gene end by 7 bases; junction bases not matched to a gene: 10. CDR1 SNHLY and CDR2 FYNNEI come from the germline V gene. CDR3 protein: CASSLSGLVVNEQFF. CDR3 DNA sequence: TGTGCCAGCAGTTTATCGGGACTAGTGGTTAATGAGCAGTTCTTC.

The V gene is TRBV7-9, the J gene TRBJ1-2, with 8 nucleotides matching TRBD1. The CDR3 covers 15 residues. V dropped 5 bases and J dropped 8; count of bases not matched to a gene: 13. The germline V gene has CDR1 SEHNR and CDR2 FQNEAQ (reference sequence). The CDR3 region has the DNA TGTGCCAGCAGCCAACAAGGGACAGGAAATGGGGGCTACACCTTC. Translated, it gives CASSQQGTGNGGYTF.

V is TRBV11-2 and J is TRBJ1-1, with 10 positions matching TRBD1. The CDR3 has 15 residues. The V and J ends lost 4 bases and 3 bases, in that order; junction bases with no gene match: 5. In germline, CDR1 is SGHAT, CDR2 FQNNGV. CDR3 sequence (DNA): TGTGCCAGCAGCTCACCGGGACAGGGGCACACTGAAGCTTTCTTT. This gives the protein CASSSPGQGHTEAFF. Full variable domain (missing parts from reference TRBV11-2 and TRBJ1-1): EAGVAQSPRYKIIEKRQSVAFWCNPISGHATLYWYQQILGQGPKLLIQFQNNGVVDDSQLPKDRFSAERLKGVDSTLKIQPAKLEDSAVYLCASSSPGQGHTEAFFGQGTRLTVV.